These 31 T cell receptor beta chains were all obtained from the same sample, sequenced in a study of cytomegalovirus exposure and HLA in healthy donors. The study ran its PCR with 60 Vbeta and 13 Jbeta primers. Sequenced by immunoSEQ multiplex PCR; TCRdb stores in-frame clones only, minus some. The data show about 100,000 clones, more than 75% seen once. The sequencing sample was made of PBMCs. The receptors here all came from a woman aged 45-60 years in good health and CMV-seropositive.

This clone has more than one count but fewer than ten. The chain carries TRBV27 and TRBJ2-1, with TRBD1 identical over 7 bases. The CDR3 covers 13 residues. With V trimmed by 5 bases and J by 6 bases, 4 bases remained unmatched. The germline gives CDR1 MNHEY, CDR2 SMNVEV (reference sequence). This CDR3 reads CASSLGQANEQFF. CDR3 DNA sequence: TGTGCCAGCAGTCTCGGACAGGCCAATGAGCAGTTCTTC.

The chain recombines TRBV5-6 with TRBJ2-7; unclear D gene. Germline V gene data show CDR1 as SGHDT and CDR2 as YYEEEE. V lost 3 bases and J lost 0, with 10 bases in between. The CDR3 is made up of 14 amino acids. The CDR3 DNA reads TGTGCCAGCAGCTCTCTTTCTAGCTCCTACGAGCAGTACTTC. It codes for CASSSLSSSYEQYF.

The chain recombines TRBV29-1 with TRBJ2-1; D not resolved. The CDR3 extends over 12 amino acids. V lost 5 bases and J lost 1, with 6 bases in between. The germline CDR1 and CDR2 sequences are SQVTM and ANQGSEA. The CDR3: CSVPLSYNEQFF. The CDR3 region has the DNA TGCAGCGTTCCTTTGTCCTACAATGAGCAGTTCTTC.

The CDR3 DNA sequence: TGTGCCAGCAGACCCGACAGGGATGGCTACACCTTC. This sequence encodes CASRPDRDGYTF. This chain connects TRBV6-6 to TRBJ1-2; 7 bases match TRBD1. With V trimmed by 6 bases and J by 6 bases, 4 bases remained unmatched. The CDR3 is 12 residues long. The V gene's germline CDR1 is MNHNY and CDR2 SVGAGI (reference sequence).

The chain couples TRBV6-5 to TRBJ1-1; tentatively, D is TRBD1 (5 bases). The V gene's germline CDR1 is MNHEY and CDR2 SVGAGI. V was clipped by 6 bases and J by 4 bases, with 15 bases between them. The CDR3 contains 14 residues. This CDR3 is CASRLSQASTEAFF. In DNA form, the CDR3 reads TGTGCCAGCAGGCTATCACAGGCGTCCACTGAAGCTTTCTTT.

The chain links TRBV7-2 to TRBJ2-3; 13 bases agree with TRBD2. Germline V gene sequence: CDR1 SGHTA, CDR2 FQGNSA. V shed 5 bases and J 3 bases; nucleotides not matched to a gene: 5. The CDR3 covers 16 residues. This chain's CDR3 is CASSPGLAGVTDTQYF. CDR3 DNA sequence: TGTGCCAGCAGCCCCGGACTAGCGGGGGTAACAGATACGCAGTATTTT.

The table lists this clone with a count of one. The rearrangement links TRBV19 to TRBJ2-1, with 7 bases matching TRBD1. The CDR3 has 15 amino acids. The V and J ends lost 5 bases and 2 bases, in that order; junction bases with no gene match: 6. Germline V gene lookup returns CDR1 LNHDA and CDR2 SQIVND (reference sequence). The CDR3 reads CASSLGTVTYNEQFF. CDR3 sequence (DNA): TGTGCCAGTAGTCTTGGGACAGTGACCTACAATGAGCAGTTCTTC.

The chain links TRBV27 to TRBJ1-5; D might be TRBD1 (5 bases). The germline V gene encodes CDR1 MNHEY and CDR2 SMNVEV (reference sequence). V lost 1 base, J lost 2 bases, and 15 bases lay in between. The CDR3 is 17 residues long. This chain's CDR3 is CASSLLGGGRGNQPQHF. The DNA for the CDR3 is TGTGCCAGCAGTTTATTAGGCGGGGGACGGGGCAATCAGCCCCAGCATTTT.

There are a few counts of this clone. The chain combines TRBV18 with TRBJ2-6; 7 bases agree with TRBD1. V was clipped by 5 bases and J by 0 bases; unmatched bases: 4. The CDR3 is made up of 16 amino acids. From germline, CDR1 is KGHSH and CDR2 LQKENI. The CDR3 sequence: CASSSTGSSGANVLTF. The CDR3 nucleotides read TGTGCCAGCTCATCGACAGGGAGCTCTGGGGCCAACGTCCTGACTTTC.

This chain uses TRBV7-3 with TRBJ2-2, with 7 bases fitting TRBD1. The CDR3 is 15 amino acids. Losses at the gene ends were 6 bases for V and 1 base for J; bases not matched to a gene: 5. Germline CDR1 reads SGHTA; CDR2 reads FQGTGA. The CDR3 is CASRNDRENTGELFF. The DNA of the CDR3 is TGTGCCAGCAGAAACGACAGGGAGAACACCGGGGAGCTGTTTTTT. Drawing the rest from reference TRBV7-3 and TRBJ2-2, the complete variable domain is GAGVSQTPSNKVTEKGKYVELRCDPISGHTALYWYRQSLGQGPEFLIYFQGTGAADDSGLPNDRFFAVRPEGSVSTLKIQRTERGDSAVYLCASRNDRENTGELFFGEGSRLTVL.

The rearrangement joins TRBV27 to TRBJ2-7; TRBD1 is a possible D gene (5 bases). The V and J ends lost 5 bases and 0 bases respectively, with 11 bases between them. The CDR3 consists of 14 residues. The V gene's germline CDR1 is MNHEY and CDR2 SMNVEV (reference sequence). The CDR3 region has the DNA TGTGCCAGCAGTCTCCGACAGAGCTCCTACGAGCAGTACTTC. Protein product: CASSLRQSSYEQYF.

The genes are TRBV7-9 and TRBJ2-7, with D maybe TRBD2 (5 bases). CDR3 length equals 12 residues. CDR1 SEHNR and CDR2 FQNEAQ come from the germline V gene (reference sequence). The V and J ends lost 0 bases and 10 bases respectively, with 10 bases between them. The CDR3 loop is CASSLAGVDQYF. The CDR3 nucleotides are TGTGCCAGCAGCTTAGCGGGAGTCGATCAGTACTTC.

The table lists this clone with a count of one. The chain is built from TRBV6-6 and TRBJ1-6; no firm D call. CDR1 is MNHNY and CDR2 is SVGAGI in the germline V gene (reference sequence). This CDR3 is 12 amino acids long. The germline V and J ends were trimmed by 5 bases and 10 bases, with 9 bases remaining between them. As DNA, the CDR3 is TGTGCCAGCAGTCACTACCTATCACCCCTCCACTTT. This translates into CASSHYLSPLHF.

This clone was seen more than once but under ten times. This chain links TRBV4-1 with TRBJ1-1; D not certain. The CDR3 sequence is 14 residues long. Trimming removed 0 bases from V and 6 bases from J, with 11 bases in between. Germline lookup yields CDR1 MGHRA and CDR2 YSYEKL. In DNA form, the CDR3 reads TGCGCCAGCAGCCAAGAGGGAAGGAGGGCTGAAGCTTTCTTT. Its translation is CASSQEGRRAEAFF.

The gene calls are TRBV29-1 and TRBJ2-5; no definite D call. The CDR3 is made up of 9 amino acids. The germline V gene has CDR1 SQVTM and CDR2 ANQGSEA. Trimming cost V 6 bases and J 5 bases, with 4 bases left between them. In nucleotides, the CDR3 is TGCAGCGTCCAGGAGACCCAGTACTTC. Protein product: CSVQETQYF.

This chain connects TRBV18 to TRBJ1-2; perhaps TRBD1 as D (5 bases). The V gene lost 3 bases and the J gene lost 4 bases, with 15 bases spanning the gap. The CDR3 consists of 15 residues. From germline, CDR1 is KGHSH and CDR2 LQKENI. The CDR3 DNA reads TGTGCCAGCTCACCGAAAGCCCAGGGCGGCTATGGCTACACCTTC. As protein: CASSPKAQGGYGYTF.

The V call is TRBV10-3, the J call TRBJ2-2; 10 bases agree with TRBD1. Germline V CDR1 and CDR2: ENHRY, SYGVKD. This CDR3 comprises 14 residues. V was pared by 10 bases and J by 2 bases, with 4 bases of the junction left unmatched. For the CDR3, the DNA is TGTGCCACCGGACAGGGGGTAAACACCGGGGAGCTGTTTTTT. Protein: CATGQGVNTGELFF.

On this clone itself: One end of the junction does not line up with germline, which may come from a read error. The rearrangement uses TRBV7-7 and TRBJ2-3, with D maybe TRBD2 (5 bases). The germline V gene has CDR1 SSHAT and CDR2 FNYEAQ (reference sequence). This CDR3 region has 14 residues. Here the CDR3 reads CASSLNGGTDTQYF. Written as DNA, the CDR3 is TGTGCTAGCAGCTTGAACGGGGGCACAGATACGCAGTATTTT.

This clone came up a few times. The DNA of the CDR3 is TGTGCCAGCAGCTCCACGTCCCTCAGCGTGGGCTACACCTTC. This translates into CASSSTSLSVGYTF. This chain uses TRBV11-2 with TRBJ1-2; no definite D call. V lost 4 bases and J 8 bases, leaving 17 bases between the germline ends. The length of the CDR3 is 14 residues. Germline loops: CDR1 SGHAT, CDR2 FQNNGV.

About this clone: The identical CDR3 is also encoded by other nucleotide sequences in the sample. V is TRBV4-2 and J is TRBJ1-6; D is unresolved. Germline values: CDR1 LGHNA, CDR2 YNFKEQ. Trimming removed 4 bases from V and 6 bases from J, with 4 bases in between. This CDR3 contains 12 residues. The CDR3 bases are TGTGCCAGCAGCCGTAGTAATTCACCCCTCCACTTT. Encoded protein: CASSRSNSPLHF.

V usage is TRBV30 and J usage is TRBJ1-6; TRBD1 is a possible D gene (5 bases). The CDR3 length is 13 residues. CDR1 is GTSNPN and CDR2 is SVGIG in the germline V gene (reference sequence). Trimming cost V 2 bases and J 5 bases, with 7 bases left between them. In DNA, the CDR3 is TGTGCCTGGAGTTTAGGGGATAATTCACCCCTCCACTTT. Its protein product is CAWSLGDNSPLHF.

CDR3 bases: TGTGCCTGGAGTCGGACAGCTGGCACAGATACGCAGTATTTT. Its translation is CAWSRTAGTDTQYF. The V call is TRBV30, the J call TRBJ2-3; tentative D call: TRBD1 (6 bases). Germline CDR1 is GTSNPN and CDR2 is SVGIG (reference sequence). V lost 2 bases and J lost 1, with 10 bases in between. The CDR3 covers 14 residues.

This clone was counted between two and nine times. This chain connects TRBV11-2 to TRBJ2-7; tentatively, D is TRBD2 (5 bases). Trimming stripped 5 bases from V and 0 bases from J, with 8 bases between. Germline V gene lookup returns CDR1 SGHAT and CDR2 FQNNGV. The CDR3 loop spans 13 amino acids. The CDR3 here is CASSREFSYEQYF. CDR3 bases: TGTGCCAGCAGCCGGGAATTCTCCTACGAGCAGTACTTC.

This chain joins TRBV7-8 and TRBJ1-2; D ambiguous. CDR1 and CDR2 from the germline V gene are SGHVS and FQNEAQ. The CDR3 totals 13 residues. V lost 0 bases and J lost 8, with 10 bases in between. CDR3 DNA sequence: TGTGCCAGCAGCTTAGCGGGGAGTGTAGGCTACACCTTC. It codes for CASSLAGSVGYTF.

The V gene is TRBV5-4, the J gene TRBJ2-5; a possible D gene is TRBD1 (5 bases). V lost 0 bases to trimming and J lost 5 bases, with 8 bases between them. The CDR3 has 13 residues. Germline loops: CDR1 SGHNT, CDR2 YYREEE (reference sequence). DNA of the CDR3: TGTGCCAGCAGCTTGGGGGGCCGCGAGACCCAGTACTTC. Amino acid sequence: CASSLGGRETQYF.

The rearrangement links TRBV19 to TRBJ2-3; TRBD2 might be the D (6 bases). Germline V gene data show CDR1 as LNHDA and CDR2 as SQIVND (reference sequence). The CDR3 extends over 14 amino acids. Trimming cost V 6 bases and J 6 bases, with 16 bases left between them. The CDR3 DNA reads TGTGCCAGTAGGCCAAGGGGAGGCGGGGATACGCAGTATTTT. Protein: CASRPRGGGDTQYF.

The chain joins TRBV5-4 to TRBJ2-7; possibly TRBD2 for D (6 bases). The V end lost 0 bases, the J end lost 6 bases, and 16 bases lay between the germline ends. Germline values: CDR1 SGHNT, CDR2 YYREEE (reference sequence). CDR3 length: 15 amino acids. CDR3 in amino acids: CASSLESIPRGEQYF. In DNA, the CDR3 is TGTGCCAGCAGCTTGGAGTCTATACCGCGGGGCGAGCAGTACTTC.

This sequence joins TRBV12-5 and TRBJ2-1, with 10 bases that match TRBD2. The germline CDR1 and CDR2 sequences are LGHNT and FRNRAP. CDR3 length: 16 residues. The junction had 5 bases not matched to a gene; V was cut back by 0 bases and J by 6 bases. The CDR3 coding sequence is TGTGCTAGTGGTTTGGTTGCCCTAGCGGGGGCCAATGAGCAGTTCTTC. Encoded protein: CASGLVALAGANEQFF.

About this clone itself: The same CDR3 is also encoded by other DNA sequences in this sample. The chain has TRBV7-9 and TRBJ2-5; 9 bases map to TRBD1. This CDR3 is built from 13 residues. Germline trimming cut 5 bases from V and 4 bases from J; bases unmatched to any gene: 2. Germline values: CDR1 SEHNR, CDR2 FQNEAQ (reference sequence). In DNA, the CDR3 is TGTGCCAGCAGCCAGGACAGGGGAGAGACCCAGTACTTC. The encoded protein is CASSQDRGETQYF.

This rearrangement joins TRBV29-1 to TRBJ2-5, with 13 bases lining up with TRBD2. The CDR3 runs 18 residues. Germline-derived CDR1 and CDR2 are SQVTM and ANQGSEA. The ends lost 1 base at V and 9 bases at J; junction bases unmatched: 17. The CDR3 nucleotides read TGCAGCGTTGAAGGGGGACTAGCGGGGCCTTCAGCTAGGGGGGCCCAGTACTTC. Its translation is CSVEGGLAGPSARGAQYF.

The V call is TRBV7-8, the J call TRBJ1-1; D may be TRBD1 (6 bases). This CDR3 spans 14 amino acids. V dropped 6 bases and J dropped 2 bases, with 13 bases sitting between them. The germline gives CDR1 SGHVS, CDR2 FQNEAQ. CDR3 bases: TGTGCCAGCAGTTACAGGGCCGACAACACTGAAGCTTTCTTT. It encodes CASSYRADNTEAFF. The full variable domain, in which reference TRBV7-8 and TRBJ1-1 provide the parts outside the CDR3, is GAGVSQSPRYKVAKRGQDVALRCDPISGHVSLFWYQQALGQGPEFLTYFQNEAQLDKSGLPSDRFFAERPEGSVSTLKIQRTQQEDSAVYLCASSYRADNTEAFFGQGTRLTVV.